This T cell receptor beta chain emerged from a study of breast tumors, draining lymph nodes, adjacent tissues. At least ten counts were recorded for this clonotype. The antigen is unknown. A single record per CDR3 protein comes from TCRdb applying MiXCR to the multiplex PCR reads. The sample holds approximately 250,000 distinct CDR3 sequences, 34% seen once. Axillary draining lymph nodes of breast cancer patients supplied the node samples. Trimming removed 4 bases from V and 7 bases from J; junction bases left unmatched: 7. CDR3 length: 14 amino acids. Germline loops: CDR1 SGHTA, CDR2 FQGTGA. Study results and caveats: Tumor and nontumor repertoires were significantly more similar in luminal-like than in basal-like breast cancer.

V and J are TRBV7-3 and TRBJ2-5, with 9 positions matching TRBD2. The receptor was isolated from a female donor with breast cancer. Some clones in this sample may be carry-over from other donors' samples. Specimen: axillary lymph node tissue. In DNA form, the CDR3 reads TGTGCCAGCAGCTCCGGGACTAGCCGGGGGACCCAGTACTTC. Protein: CASSSGTSRGTQYF.